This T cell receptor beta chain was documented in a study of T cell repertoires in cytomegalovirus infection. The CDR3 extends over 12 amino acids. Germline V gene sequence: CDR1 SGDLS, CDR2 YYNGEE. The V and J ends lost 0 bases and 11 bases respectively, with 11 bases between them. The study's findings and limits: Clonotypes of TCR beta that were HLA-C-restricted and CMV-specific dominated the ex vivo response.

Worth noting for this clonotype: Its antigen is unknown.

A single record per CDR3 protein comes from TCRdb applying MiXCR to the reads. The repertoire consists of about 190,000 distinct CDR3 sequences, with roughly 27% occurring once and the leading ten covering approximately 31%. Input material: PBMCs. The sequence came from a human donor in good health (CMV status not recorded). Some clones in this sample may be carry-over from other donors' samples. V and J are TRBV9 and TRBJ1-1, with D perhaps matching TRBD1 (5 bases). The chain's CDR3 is CASSVVGGTAFF. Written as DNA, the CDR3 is TGTGCCAGCAGCGTAGTGGGAGGGACGGCTTTCTTT.